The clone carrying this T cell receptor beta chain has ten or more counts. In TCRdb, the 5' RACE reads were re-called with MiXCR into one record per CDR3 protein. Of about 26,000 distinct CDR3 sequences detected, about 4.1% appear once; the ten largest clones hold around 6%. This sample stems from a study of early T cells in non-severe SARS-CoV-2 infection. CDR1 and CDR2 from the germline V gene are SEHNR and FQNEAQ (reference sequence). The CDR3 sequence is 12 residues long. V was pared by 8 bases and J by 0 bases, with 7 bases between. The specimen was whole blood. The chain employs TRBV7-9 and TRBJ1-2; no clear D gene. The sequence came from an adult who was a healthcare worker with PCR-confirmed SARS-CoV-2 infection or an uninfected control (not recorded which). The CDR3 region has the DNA TGTGCCAGCTCTGAGACTAACTATGGCTACACCTTC. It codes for CASSETNYGYTF.